These T cell receptor beta chains were read from a single sample in a study of control samples from healthy donors and cancer patients. The table came from immunoSEQ multiplex PCR; TCRdb's copy has only in-frame clones and leaves some out. The data show roughly 130,000 clones, more than 80% seen once. The sample was blood. The source is a man aged 18-30 years in good health. CDR3s include the opening cysteine and the closing phenylalanine or tryptophan. Each record gives: D gene, clone size, V gene, J gene, CDR3 DNA, CDR3 protein. The D gene is left open where the match is weak. Size is omitted from some rows. Given values are once, few, many or a class for expanded clones.

NA	NA	TRBV6-5	TRBJ1-5	TGTGCCAGCAGCACCGACGGGAATCAGCCCCAGCATTTT	CASSTDGNQPQHF
NA	NA	TRBV25-1	TRBJ2-3	TGTGCCAGCAGTGCACAGGGTTGGTCTAGCACAGATACGCAGTATTTT	CASSAQGWSSTDTQYF
NA	NA	TRBV7-9	TRBJ2-7	TGTGCCAGCAGCTTGCCCGATCTGCGGGAGCAGTACTTC	CASSLPDLREQYF
NA	NA	TRBV18	TRBJ2-3	TGTGCCAGCTCACCACCGCAGGTAGCGACAGATACGCAGTATTTT	CASSPPQVATDTQYF
TRBD2	NA	TRBV3-1/TRBV3-2	TRBJ2-3	TGTGCCAGCAGCTTCGGACTAGCGTATAGCACAGATACGCAGTATTTT	CASSFGLAYSTDTQYF
TRBD2	once	TRBV20-1	TRBJ2-1	TGCAGTGCTAGTGCGTCTAGCGGATACAATGAGCAGTTCTTC	CSASASSGYNEQFF
NA	NA	TRBV5-1	TRBJ2-1	TGCGCCAGCAGCCCCCTAGTGGAGGGCAATGAGCAGTTCTTC	CASSPLVEGNEQFF
NA	NA	TRBV30	TRBJ2-1	TGTGCCTGGAGTCCGCGAGGATACAATGAGCAGTTCTTC	CAWSPRGYNEQFF
NA	few	TRBV5-4	TRBJ1-6	TGTGCCAGCAGCTCCCCGGACAGCAATTCACCCCTCCACTTT	CASSSPDSNSPLHF
TRBD2	NA	TRBV2	TRBJ2-1	TGTGCCAGCAGTGAAATGATGGGGACTAGCGTCTACAATGAGCAGTTCTTC	CASSEMMGTSVYNEQFF